Listed below are T cell receptor beta chains from one sample, sequenced in a study of shared clonotypes between healthy human individuals. Data came from immunoSEQ multiplex PCR; TCRdb stores just in-frame clones and leaves some out. The sample shows approximately 980,000 clones, 60% to 85% of them seen only once. The source material was memory CD4+ T cells sorted from blood. These receptor sequences come from a young man in good health. The conserved cysteine and the conserved F or W are not part of the CDR3 here. Fields, in order: V gene, CDR3 protein.

TRBV6-5	ASSLRGGGTEAF
TRBV20-1	SAREDTQY
TRBV6-6	ASSVYSNQPQH
TRBV7-9	ASSLEGWLGAQY
TRBV28	ASRPVGPIRAYGYT
TRBV15	ATSSSGLAGVQY
TRBV5-4	ASSFGQVSGNTIY
TRBV7-3	ASSLTSGGYNEQF
TRBV19	ASSIRGQDSNQPQH
TRBV6-1	ASSAGMEPQH
TRBV14	ASSLSSLGSRHGYT
TRBV30	AWSAEETPSTDTQY
TRBV27	ASRSGGARVYGYT
TRBV4-1	ASSQDPQGNTEAF
TRBV25-1	ASRPSGGSSYNSPLH
TRBV5-1	ASSLAVGWETQY
TRBV4-3	ASSPVGTTNEKLF